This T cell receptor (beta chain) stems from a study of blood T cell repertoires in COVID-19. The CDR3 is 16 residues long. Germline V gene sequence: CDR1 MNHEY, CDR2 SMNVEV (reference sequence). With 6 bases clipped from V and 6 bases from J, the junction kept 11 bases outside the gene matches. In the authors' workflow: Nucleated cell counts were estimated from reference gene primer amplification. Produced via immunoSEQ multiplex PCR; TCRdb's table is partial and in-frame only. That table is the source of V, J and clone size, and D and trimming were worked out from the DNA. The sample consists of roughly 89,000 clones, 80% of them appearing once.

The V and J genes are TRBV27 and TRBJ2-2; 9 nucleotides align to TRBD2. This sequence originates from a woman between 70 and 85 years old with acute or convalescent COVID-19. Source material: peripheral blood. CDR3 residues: CASRPSGAGGSGELFF. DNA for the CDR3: TGTGCCAGCAGACCCTCGGGGGCGGGAGGGTCCGGGGAGCTGTTTTTT.